The TCR beta chain under discussion was sequenced for a study of blood T cells in healthy people across ages. PCR was performed a second time for roughly 7 to 12 cycles using a sample-barcoded 5' primer and a J-beta primer mix. Each CDR3 protein is one row after TCRdb ran MiXCR on the 5' RACE reads. The sample has roughly 800,000 distinct CDR3 sequences; less than 70% are singletons. The amount of total RNA extracted per sample was at least 6 micrograms. Per germline, CDR1 MDHEN and CDR2 SYDVKM. Deletions cut 7 bases from V and 5 bases from J, with 17 bases between. This CDR3 is built from 14 residues.

The receptor comes from a man aged 80 or over in good health. Sequenced sample: blood. The V and J genes are TRBV28 and TRBJ1-1; no reliable D call. CDR3 loop: CASTLGSPGTEAFF. For the CDR3, the DNA is TGTGCCAGCACTCTAGGTAGTCCGGGGACTGAAGCTTTCTTT.